The 22 T cell receptor beta chains below come from one sample, sequenced in a study of T cell repertoires in ileal Crohn's disease. Data came from immunoSEQ multiplex PCR; TCRdb stores just in-frame clones and leaves some out. The data show a few thousand clones, over 75% seen once. Time point denoted: neoterminal ileum biopsy at postoperative endoscopy, about 6 months after surgery. Sequences were obtained from ileal tissue. The receptors here all came from an adult with Crohn's disease.

The sample holds one count of this clone. V gene TRBV29-1 combines with J gene TRBJ2-3; 9 nucleotides match TRBD2. Germline CDR1 reads SQVTM; CDR2 reads ANQGSEA. V dropped 3 bases and J dropped 2; count of bases not matched to a gene: 9. The length of the CDR3 is 16 residues. CDR3 region: CSVEWASGIVTDTQYF. The CDR3 bases are TGCAGCGTTGAGTGGGCTAGCGGGATTGTCACAGATACGCAGTATTTT.

Only one count was recorded for this clone. The chain combines TRBV6-5 with TRBJ2-1, with a possible D match to TRBD2 (6 bases). CDR3 size: 16 residues. Germline V gives CDR1 MNHEY, CDR2 SVGAGI. Deletions cut 0 bases from V and 4 bases from J, with 13 bases between. Here the CDR3 DNA reads TGTGCCAGCAGTTACTCTGGGCGGGGAGGTTACAATGAGCAGTTCTTC. Protein product: CASSYSGRGGYNEQFF.

The chain is built from TRBV29-1 and TRBJ2-1; 11 nucleotides agree with TRBD2. J was trimmed by 1 base and V by 3 bases; bases with no gene match: 8. CDR3 length: 17 amino acids. Germline CDR1 SQVTM, CDR2 ANQGSEA. The CDR3 nucleotides read TGCAGCGTTGAGGGTCTAGCGGGAGGTGATTCCTACAATGAGCAGTTCTTC. Translated, it gives CSVEGLAGGDSYNEQFF.

V gene TRBV5-4 combines with J gene TRBJ2-3; TRBD2 matches 9 bases. This CDR3 contains 15 residues. The trim removed 4 bases at V and 5 bases at J, leaving 8 bases unmatched. From germline, CDR1 is SGHNT and CDR2 YYREEE (reference sequence). The CDR3 DNA reads as TGTGCCAGCAGCCTCAACGGGCGGGAGGGAGATACGCAGTATTTT. Protein sequence: CASSLNGREGDTQYF.

This chain connects TRBV14 to TRBJ2-3; 14 bases are a match to TRBD2. This CDR3 spans 18 amino acids. V lost 2 bases, J lost 0 bases, and 4 bases stayed unmatched. The germline CDR1 and CDR2 sequences are SGHDN and FVKESK. CDR3 sequence: CASSQPRLAGGSTDTQYF. The CDR3 DNA sequence: TGTGCCAGCAGCCAACCCAGACTAGCGGGGGGGAGCACAGATACGCAGTATTTT.

The chain combines TRBV2 with TRBJ2-1; 7 bases align to TRBD1. The CDR3 spans 15 residues. V was pared by 6 bases and J by 3 bases, with 8 bases of the junction left unmatched. The germline V gene has CDR1 SNHLY and CDR2 FYNNEI. In nucleotides, the CDR3 is TGTGCCAGCAGCCAAGCCGGGACAGACTACAATGAGCAGTTCTTC. It translates to CASSQAGTDYNEQFF.

The chain carries TRBV9 and TRBJ2-1; TRBD2 matches 10 bases. The CDR3 length is 15 residues. V gave up 0 bases and J gave up 7 bases; unmatched junction bases: 4. Germline V gene lookup returns CDR1 SGDLS and CDR2 YYNGEE. The CDR3 protein is CASSVETSGSNEQFF. CDR3 sequence (DNA): TGTGCCAGCAGCGTAGAGACTAGCGGGTCGAATGAGCAGTTCTTC.

This sequence joins TRBV18 and TRBJ1-6, with TRBD1 matching 7 bases. CDR1 and CDR2 (germline): KGHSH, LQKENI. V shed 3 bases and J 8 bases; nucleotides not matched to a gene: 7. CDR3 length: 15 amino acids. Written as DNA, the CDR3 is TGTGCCAGCTCACCCACAGGGGCGAAGGATTCACCCCTCCACTTT. Its protein product is CASSPTGAKDSPLHF.

As for this clone: At one boundary the junction diverges from the germline segment, which might be a read error. The chain couples TRBV4-2 to TRBJ2-4, with 8 nucleotides matching TRBD1. The CDR3 is 12 amino acids. The V gene's germline CDR1 is LGHNA and CDR2 YNFKEQ. For the CDR3, the DNA is TGTGCCAGCAGCCAAGGTGGGGGACAGGAGATCTTC. Its translation: CASSQGGGQEIF.

The rearrangement uses TRBV19 and TRBJ2-3; D ambiguous. Trimming took 10 bases from V and 5 from J, leaving 19 bases between them. Germline V gene data show CDR1 as LNHDA and CDR2 as SQIVND (reference sequence). There are 14 residues in the CDR3. CDR3 in amino acids: CATAGLRSVDTQYF. CDR3 bases: TGTGCCACCGCTGGGCTGCGATCGGTAGATACGCAGTATTTT.

This chain uses TRBV4-1 with TRBJ2-5; 7 nucleotides line up with TRBD1. The J call is in doubt because the DNA end fits TRBJ2-7 better. The CDR3 totals 15 residues. Germline CDR1 reads MGHRA; CDR2 reads YSYEKL. CDR3 coding DNA: TGCGCCAGCAGCCCCACACAGGGGAACGTCTACGAGCAGTACTTC. It yields the protein CASSPTQGNVYEQYF.

This clone was detected only once. V is TRBV10-2 and J is TRBJ1-1; TRBD1 aligns across 7 bases. With V trimmed by 2 bases and J by 5 bases, 8 bases remained unmatched. The CDR3 has 15 amino acids. From germline, CDR1 is WSHSY and CDR2 SAAADI. The chain's CDR3 is CASSEDREDRTEAFF. CDR3 coding DNA: TGCGCCAGCAGTGAGGACAGGGAGGATCGGACTGAAGCTTTCTTT.

The chain links TRBV30 to TRBJ1-2, with 9 bases aligning to TRBD1. The CDR3 loop spans 16 amino acids. CDR1 is GTSNPN and CDR2 is SVGIG in the germline V gene (reference sequence). J was trimmed by 4 bases and V by 0 bases; bases with no gene match: 9. The CDR3 DNA reads as TGTGCCTGGAGTGTAAACAGGGGACAGGGAGGCTATGGCTACACCTTC. The encoded protein is CAWSVNRGQGGYGYTF. Based on the CDR3 plus reference TRBV30 and TRBJ1-2, the full variable domain is SQTIHQWPATLVQPVGSPLSLECTVEGTSNPNLYWYRQAAGRGLQLLFYSVGIGQISSEVPQNLSASRPQDRQFILSSKKLLLSDSGFYLCAWSVNRGQGGYGYTFGSGTRLTVV.

The V and J genes are TRBV5-4 and TRBJ2-7; no clear D gene. V was shortened by 1 base and J by 6 bases, with 8 bases between the two germline ends. Germline loops: CDR1 SGHNT, CDR2 YYREEE (reference sequence). The CDR3 is made up of 12 amino acids. CDR3 coding DNA: TGTGCCAGCAGCTTGTCGTCCCGCGAGCAGTACTTC. The encoded protein is CASSLSSREQYF.

The chain recombines TRBV5-8 with TRBJ2-1; maybe TRBD1 (5 bases). Trimming took 4 bases from V and 5 from J, leaving 16 bases between them. Germline V lookup: CDR1 SGHTS, CDR2 YDEGEE. The CDR3 is made up of 15 amino acids. The CDR3 reads CASSARQLKNNEQFF. DNA for the CDR3: TGTGCCAGCAGCGCACGACAGTTAAAGAACAATGAGCAGTTCTTC.

The rearrangement uses TRBV2 and TRBJ1-2; D is unresolved. This CDR3 is built from 14 residues. Germline-derived CDR1 and CDR2 are SNHLY and FYNNEI. The V end lost 7 bases, the J end lost 4 bases, and 16 bases lay between the germline ends. The CDR3 DNA sequence: TGTGCCAGCATTGGAAGACTGGAGATCTATGGCTACACCTTC. Translating gives CASIGRLEIYGYTF.

The chain employs TRBV6-1 and TRBJ2-7, with 7 bases lining up with TRBD1. The germline gives CDR1 MNHNS, CDR2 SASEGT. The CDR3 covers 12 residues. The ends lost 10 bases at V and 0 bases at J; junction bases unmatched: 3. The CDR3 loop reads CATRDSSYEQYF. The CDR3 bases are TGTGCCACTCGGGACAGCTCCTACGAGCAGTACTTC.

The chain recombines TRBV2 with TRBJ2-3; 7 bases match TRBD1. V lost 4 bases, J lost 0 bases, and 7 bases stayed unmatched. Germline CDR1 is SNHLY and CDR2 is FYNNEI. This CDR3 comprises 16 residues. The CDR3 is CASSAPGTASTDTQYF. DNA for the CDR3: TGTGCCAGCAGTGCCCCAGGGACAGCTAGCACAGATACGCAGTATTTT.

This chain links TRBV6-5 with TRBJ2-1; D gene unclear. The V gene lost 2 bases and the J gene lost 9 bases, with 11 bases spanning the gap. The CDR3 consists of 13 residues. Germline CDR1 and CDR2: MNHEY and SVGAGI. The CDR3 DNA reads TGTGCCAGCAGTTACGAGGCCGCAAGTGAGCAGTTCTTC. Translating it yields CASSYEAASEQFF.

The chain joins TRBV7-9 to TRBJ1-2; TRBD1 might be the D (6 bases). The CDR3 is 12 amino acids. Germline CDR1 and CDR2: SEHNR and FQNEAQ (reference sequence). V was cut by 3 bases and J by 7 bases, with 9 bases left in between. The CDR3 region is CASSFVGAGYTF. CDR3 nucleotide sequence: TGTGCCAGCAGCTTCGTGGGGGCTGGCTACACCTTC.

The chain has TRBV30 and TRBJ1-4; D ambiguous. The length of the CDR3 is 15 residues. Germline CDR1 and CDR2: GTSNPN and SVGIG (reference sequence). With 5 bases removed from V and 0 bases from J, the gap between germline ends came to 13 bases. Written as DNA, the CDR3 is TGTGCCTGGGTGCCTTTGACTACAACTAATGAAAAACTGTTTTTT. Encoded protein: CAWVPLTTTNEKLFF.

The chain carries TRBV28 and TRBJ2-2; TRBD2 is a possible D gene (6 bases). The germline V gene has CDR1 MDHEN and CDR2 SYDVKM. The CDR3 runs to 13 residues. Deletions cut 11 bases from V and 0 bases from J, with 10 bases between. The CDR3 bases are TGTGCCGGGGAGGCCGCGAACACCGGGGAGCTGTTTTTT. Its translation: CAGEAANTGELFF.